A selection of T cell receptor beta chains follows, all from one sample in a study of blood T cell repertoires in COVID-19. Using immunoSEQ multiplex PCR, the repertoire was profiled, and TCRdb retains in-frame clones only, with some absent. Among 150,000 to 200,000 clones, 85% were seen once, and the ten largest hold approximately 3.3%. Input material: peripheral blood. These receptor sequences come from a human donor with acute or convalescent COVID-19. The donor label of this sample is uncertain. CDR3s include the opening cysteine and the closing phenylalanine or tryptophan.

TRBJ1-5,TRBV15,CATSPTGLPVPQHF
TRBJ2-7,TRBV9,CASSVGLASNSYEQYF
TRBJ2-3,TRBV5-8,CASSSGTASTDTQYF
TRBJ1-1,TRBV24-1,CATSVTGVTFF
TRBJ2-5,TRBV5-1,CASRKSGETQYF
TRBJ1-2,TRBV29-1,CSVDTGGVGYGYTF
TRBJ2-1,TRBV6-5,CATTGGSEQFF
TRBJ1-4,TRBV10-1,CASSEGVEEKLFF
TRBJ2-2,TRBV3-1/TRBV3-2,CASSQGLAGGRTGELFF
TRBJ2-3,TRBV2,CASRRAALNTQYF
TRBJ2-3,TRBV1,CTIRKGYTDTQYF
TRBJ2-6,TRBV21-1,CASSKDRSGANVLTF
TRBJ1-2,TRBV5-8,CASSLGQGNYGYTF
TRBJ1-6,TRBV6-4,CASRVLTHSTGPYNSPLHF
TRBJ1-5,TRBV19,CASSIDSHSNQPQHF
TRBJ1-6,TRBV28,CASSFRYGGRVGNSPLHF
TRBJ2-1,TRBV5-6,CASTLGVFRSSYNEQFF
TRBJ1-5,TRBV6-6,CASRWDRRNQPQHF
TRBJ2-3,TRBV5-1,CASSLGGGLTDTQYF
TRBJ2-1,TRBV6-5,CASRTPGGNEQFF
TRBJ2-7,TRBV18,CASSPTGTDPYEQYF
TRBJ2-2,TRBV7-8,CASSRRPSGGTNTGELFF
TRBJ1-2,TRBV6-2/TRBV6-3,CASSYQYVGTDHYGYTF